This T cell receptor beta chain was documented in a study of cytomegalovirus exposure and HLA in healthy donors. As for the study in general: Among 398 genotyped donors, about 85% fell in the Caucasian-associated ancestry cluster. Study conclusions and caveats: The classifier reportedly diagnosed cytomegalovirus status with high specificity and sensitivity.

In the case of this clone: Its antigen is unknown.

CDR1 SGDLS and CDR2 YYNGEE come from the germline V gene. This CDR3 has 14 residues. The ends were cut back, 0 bases at V and 6 bases at J, with 13 bases in the middle. Amplification used 60 Vbeta primers and 13 Jbeta primers. Authors' data handling: In a later analysis, some 80 million unique TCR beta chains included roughly 11 million shared by two or more donors. Assay used: immunoSEQ multiplex PCR; TCRdb lists only in-frame clones, some missing. V, J and clone size are those of that table, while D and trimming were read from the DNA. The sample lists about 140,000 clones, around 75% occurring once.

What was sequenced was PBMCs. The TCR was taken from a man aged 35-49 years in good health and CMV-seronegative. The rearrangement joins TRBV9 to TRBJ2-7; a weak D match, TRBD1 (6 bases). The CDR3 sequence is CASSVEQGRSEQYF. CDR3 nucleotides: TGTGCCAGCAGCGTAGAACAGGGAAGGTCCGAGCAGTACTTC.